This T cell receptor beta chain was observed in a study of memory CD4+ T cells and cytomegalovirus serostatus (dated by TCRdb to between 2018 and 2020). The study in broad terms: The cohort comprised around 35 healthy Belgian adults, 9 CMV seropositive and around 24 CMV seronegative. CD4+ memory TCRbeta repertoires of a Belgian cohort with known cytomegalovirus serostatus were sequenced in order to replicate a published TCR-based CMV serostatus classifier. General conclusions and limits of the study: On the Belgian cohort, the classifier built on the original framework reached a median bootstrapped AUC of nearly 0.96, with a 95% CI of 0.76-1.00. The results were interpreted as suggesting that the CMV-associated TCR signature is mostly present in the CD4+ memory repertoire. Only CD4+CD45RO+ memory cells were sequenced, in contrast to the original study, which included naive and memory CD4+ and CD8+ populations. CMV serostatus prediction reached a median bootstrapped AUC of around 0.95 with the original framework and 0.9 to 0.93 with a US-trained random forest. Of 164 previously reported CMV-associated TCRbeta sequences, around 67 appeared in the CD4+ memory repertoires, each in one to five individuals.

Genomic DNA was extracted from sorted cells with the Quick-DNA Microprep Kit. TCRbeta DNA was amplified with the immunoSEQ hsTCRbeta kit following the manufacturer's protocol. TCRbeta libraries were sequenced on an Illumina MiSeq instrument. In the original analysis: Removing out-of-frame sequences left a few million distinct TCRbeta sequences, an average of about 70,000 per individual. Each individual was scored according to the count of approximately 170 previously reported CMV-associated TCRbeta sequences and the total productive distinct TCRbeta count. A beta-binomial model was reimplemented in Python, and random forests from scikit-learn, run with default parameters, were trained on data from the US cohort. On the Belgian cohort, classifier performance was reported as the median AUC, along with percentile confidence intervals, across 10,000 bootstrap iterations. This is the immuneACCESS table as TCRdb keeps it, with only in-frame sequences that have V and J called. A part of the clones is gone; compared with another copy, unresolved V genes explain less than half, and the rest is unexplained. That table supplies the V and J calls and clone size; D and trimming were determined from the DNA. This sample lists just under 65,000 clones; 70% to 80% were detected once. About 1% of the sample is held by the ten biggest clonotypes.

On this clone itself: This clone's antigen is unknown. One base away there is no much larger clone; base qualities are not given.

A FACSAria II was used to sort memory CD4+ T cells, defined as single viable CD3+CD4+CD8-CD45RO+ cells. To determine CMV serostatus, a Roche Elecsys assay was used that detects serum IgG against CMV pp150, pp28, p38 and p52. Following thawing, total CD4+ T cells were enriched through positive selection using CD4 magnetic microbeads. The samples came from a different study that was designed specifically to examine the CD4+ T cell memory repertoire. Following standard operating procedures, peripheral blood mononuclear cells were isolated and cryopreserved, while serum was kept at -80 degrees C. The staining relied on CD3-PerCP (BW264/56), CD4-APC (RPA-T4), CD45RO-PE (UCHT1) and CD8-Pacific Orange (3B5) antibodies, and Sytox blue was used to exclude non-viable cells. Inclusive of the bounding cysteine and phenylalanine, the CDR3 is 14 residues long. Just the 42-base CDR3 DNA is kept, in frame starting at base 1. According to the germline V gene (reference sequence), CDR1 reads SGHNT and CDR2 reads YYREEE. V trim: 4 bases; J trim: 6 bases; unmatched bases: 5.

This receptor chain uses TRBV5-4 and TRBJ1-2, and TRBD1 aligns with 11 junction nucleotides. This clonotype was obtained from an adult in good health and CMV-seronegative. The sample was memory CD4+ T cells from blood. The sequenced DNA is TGTGCCAGCAGCCGATGGACAGGGGGCAATGGCTACACCTTC. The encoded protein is CASSRWTGGNGYTF.